The T cell receptor (beta chain) described here comes from a study of long-term antiretroviral therapy in people with HIV. Whole-study findings and limits: Every time point showed a repertoire led by clones expanded before ART. Versus controls, repertoires in people with HIV had narrower CDR3 length ranges.

CDR1 is SGHTA, CDR2 FQGTGA, per germline. Trimming at V came to 6 bases and at J to 1 base, leaving 3 bases not matched to a gene. The CDR3 sequence is 14 residues long. Survey-level resolution applied to immunoSEQ assay v3.0. Libraries were prepared by immunoSEQ multiplex PCR; TCRdb keeps only in-frame clonotypes and omits some of them. The sample lists 30,000 or so clones; about 97% were seen once. This clone was seen once. Its antigen remains unidentified. This chain joins TRBV7-3 and TRBJ1-1, with TRBD1 matching 9 bases. The source of this sequence is a man aged 25-45 years with HIV. The sequencing here drew on unsorted PBMCs, taken 7.6 years after starting antiretroviral therapy. The CDR3 nucleotides read TGTGCCAGCAGTCCGGGACAGGGGAACACTGAAGCTTTCTTT. Protein: CASSPGQGNTEAFF.